These 10 T cell receptor beta chains were sequenced from one sample in a study of T cell repertoires in cytomegalovirus infection. TCRdb passed the reads through MiXCR, listing each CDR3 protein once. The data contain roughly 230,000 distinct CDR3 sequences, 15% to 20% of them singletons. Specimen: CD8+ T cells from PBMCs. These receptors were collected from a human donor in good health (CMV status not recorded). Some clones in this sample may be carry-over from other donors' samples.

This clonotype was seen only a few times. This sequence joins TRBV5-1 and TRBJ1-5; a weak D match, TRBD1 (5 bases). The germline V gene encodes CDR1 SGHRS and CDR2 YFSETQ. CDR3 length: 18 amino acids. V was shortened by 4 bases and J by 4 bases, with 24 bases between the two germline ends. The CDR3 sequence is CASSPSDSGYPENQPQHF. The CDR3 DNA sequence: TGCGCCAGCAGCCCCTCGGATTCAGGGTATCCGGAAAATCAGCCCCAGCATTTT.

This clonotype appeared many times. The rearrangement joins TRBV6-1 to TRBJ2-1, with D possibly TRBD1 on 5 matching bases. Germline V gene sequence: CDR1 MNHNS, CDR2 SASEGT. CDR3 length equals 14 residues. The V end was cut by 7 bases, the J end by 0 bases, with 10 bases between. CDR3 bases: TGTGCCAGCATCCGACAGAGCTCCTACAATGAGCAGTTCTTC. This codes for CASIRQSSYNEQFF.

This clonotype has just a few counts. The V gene is TRBV7-6, the J gene TRBJ1-3, with TRBD1 matching 7 bases. This CDR3 comprises 17 residues. Germline trimming cut 5 bases from V and 0 bases from J; bases unmatched to any gene: 10. Germline V gene sequence: CDR1 SGHVS, CDR2 FNYEAQ. CDR3 region: CASSLGTAILSGNTIYF. The DNA for the CDR3 is TGTGCCAGCAGCCTTGGGACAGCTATCCTCTCTGGAAACACCATATATTTT.

The chain recombines TRBV27 with TRBJ2-2; the D gene is possibly TRBD2 (6 bases). This CDR3 spans 15 amino acids. Trimming left V 4 bases short and J 3 bases short, with 12 bases between. CDR1 and CDR2 from the germline V gene are MNHEY and SMNVEV (reference sequence). Here the CDR3 DNA reads TGTGCCAGCAGTTCCGGGGGACCCTACACCGGGGAGCTGTTTTTT. The encoded protein is CASSSGGPYTGELFF.

The chain couples TRBV4-1 to TRBJ2-5, with 8 bases matching TRBD2. The V and J ends lost 0 bases and 5 bases, in that order; junction bases with no gene match: 8. CDR3 length equals 16 residues. From germline, CDR1 is MGHRA and CDR2 YSYEKL. The CDR3 region is CASSQEARGGLETQYF. The DNA of the CDR3 is TGCGCCAGCAGCCAAGAAGCCCGGGGGGGCCTGGAGACCCAGTACTTC.

This clonotype occurred a few times. J is TRBJ1-1 and V is TRBV29-1; TRBD1 is a possible D gene (5 bases). V lost 7 bases and J 4 bases, leaving 13 bases between the germline ends. The CDR3 spans 12 residues. CDR1 and CDR2 from the germline V gene are SQVTM and ANQGSEA. The CDR3 loop is CSAPVQGTEAFF. In nucleotides, the CDR3 is TGCAGCGCCCCGGTCCAGGGCACTGAAGCTTTCTTT.

There are many counts of this clonotype. V and J are TRBV28 and TRBJ1-1; D uncertain. Trimming cost V 3 bases and J 0 bases, with 8 bases left between them. Per the germline V gene, CDR1 is MDHEN and CDR2 is SYDVKM. The CDR3 consists of 14 residues. The CDR3 DNA reads as TGTGCCAGCAGTTTTGAGGGAATGAACACTGAAGCTTTCTTT. This sequence encodes CASSFEGMNTEAFF.

This clonotype was observed a handful of times. The chain couples TRBV27 to TRBJ1-5; 7 bases align to TRBD1. CDR3 size: 18 residues. The V and J ends lost 5 bases and 0 bases, in that order; junction bases with no gene match: 13. Germline V CDR1 and CDR2: MNHEY, SMNVEV (reference sequence). The CDR3 loop reads CASSENPTGSYSNQPQHF. In DNA, the CDR3 is TGTGCCAGCAGTGAGAACCCGACAGGGTCTTATAGCAATCAGCCCCAGCATTTT.

The rearrangement uses TRBV4-3 and TRBJ2-7, with a possible D match to TRBD1 (5 bases). With 1 base removed from V and 1 base from J, the gap between germline ends came to 11 bases. Per germline, CDR1 LGHNA and CDR2 YSLEER. The CDR3 is made up of 15 amino acids. The CDR3 loop is CASSQGHRLSYEQYF. The CDR3 DNA is TGCGCCAGCAGCCAAGGTCACAGGTTATCCTACGAGCAGTACTTC.

The rearrangement uses TRBV20-1 and TRBJ2-7; possibly TRBD1 for D (5 bases). The germline CDR1 and CDR2 sequences are DFQATT and SNEGSKA (reference sequence). The V and J ends lost 3 bases and 6 bases respectively, with 12 bases between them. This CDR3 spans 12 amino acids. The CDR3 reads CSARPQGFEQYF. Here the CDR3 DNA reads TGCAGTGCTAGGCCCCAGGGCTTCGAGCAGTACTTC.